The 9 T cell receptor beta chains presented below share a single source sample, sequenced in a study of T cells in Graves' hyperthyroidism and ophthalmopathy. Amplification targeted TCR beta CDR3 regions from RNA transcripts. Carried out on the TCR CDR3, a first-round RT-PCR used the HTBI primer set. From the multiplex PCR reads, TCRdb called clonotypes with MiXCR, one entry per CDR3 protein. The sample carries a few hundred thousand distinct CDR3 sequences, around 20% recorded once. The sample was blood. The receptor source for this set is a woman aged 50 to 60 with Graves' hyperthyroidism.

The chain is built from TRBV5-1 and TRBJ1-5; no reliable D call. Trimming stripped 0 bases from V and 1 base from J, with 8 bases between. CDR3 length: 15 amino acids. Germline V lookup: CDR1 SGHRS, CDR2 YFSETQ. The CDR3 bases are TGCGCCAGCAGCTTGGTAGGCAGGAGCAATCAGCCCCAGCATTTT. This codes for CASSLVGRSNQPQHF.

Turning to this clonotype: This may come from a read error, since a much larger clone is one base off. The V and J genes are TRBV7-9 and TRBJ2-1; 14 bases fit TRBD2. The germline V gene has CDR1 SEHNR and CDR2 FQNEAQ (reference sequence). The CDR3 extends over 20 amino acids. V trimming: 5 bases; J trimming: 4 bases; junction bases outside the gene matches: 16. This CDR3 is CASSPGTSGSNFMPYNEQFF. The CDR3, as DNA: TGTGCCAGCAGCCCGGGGACTAGCGGGAGTAATTTTATGCCTTACAATGAGCAGTTCTTC.

In regard to this clonotype: This may arise from a read error, as a much more abundant clone is one base away. The CDR3 bases are TGTGCCAGCAGCCCTAGACTAGCGGGGGAGGGCGAGCAGTACTTC. Translation gives CASSPRLAGEGEQYF. The chain uses TRBV5-5 and TRBJ2-7, with TRBD2 identical over 12 bases. J lost 6 bases, V lost 4 bases, and 8 bases had no gene match. Germline lookup yields CDR1 SGHKS and CDR2 YYEKEE (reference sequence). CDR3 size: 15 residues.

A few counts support this clonotype. The chain combines TRBV11-2 with TRBJ2-7; 10 bases fit TRBD2. CDR1 is SGHAT, CDR2 FQNNGV, per germline. J was trimmed by 7 bases and V by 1 base; bases with no gene match: 4. There are 14 residues in the CDR3. CDR3 region: CASSLGTSGKEQYF. In DNA, the CDR3 is TGTGCCAGCAGCTTAGGTACTAGCGGGAAGGAGCAGTACTTC.

This chain connects TRBV12-3 or TRBV12-4 to TRBJ2-5; 7 nucleotides line up with TRBD2. CDR3 length: 15 amino acids. V was pared by 6 bases and J by 1 base, with 8 bases of the junction left unmatched. The CDR3 loop is CASSFRGEAQETQYF. The CDR3 nucleotides read TGTGCCAGCAGCTTTCGGGGGGAGGCCCAAGAGACCCAGTACTTC.

At least ten counts were recorded for this clonotype. The chain couples TRBV3-1 to TRBJ1-2; D uncertain. V was cut by 0 bases and J by 3 bases, with 11 bases left in between. The length of the CDR3 is 15 residues. CDR1 LGHDT and CDR2 YNNKEL come from the germline V gene (reference sequence). CDR3 DNA sequence: TGTGCCAGCAGCCAAGATCGTAGGGCGGACTATGGCTACACCTTC. Protein sequence: CASSQDRRADYGYTF.

The chain is built from TRBV4-2 and TRBJ2-3; 11 bases agree with TRBD2. Germline V lookup: CDR1 LGHNA, CDR2 YNFKEQ. Trimming removed 4 bases from V and 3 bases from J; junction bases left unmatched: 9. The CDR3 is 17 amino acids. CDR3 sequence reads: CASSPQLSGGGTDTQYF. The CDR3 nucleotides read TGTGCCAGCAGCCCGCAACTTAGCGGGGGGGGGACAGATACGCAGTATTTT.

This clonotype was seen ten or more times. This rearrangement joins TRBV14 to TRBJ2-2; D is unresolved. Germline V gene data show CDR1 as SGHDN and CDR2 as FVKESK. The V end was cut by 0 bases, the J end by 4 bases, with 6 bases between. The length of the CDR3 is 14 residues. The CDR3 reads CASSQDWGTGELFF. The CDR3 DNA reads as TGTGCCAGCAGCCAAGATTGGGGCACCGGGGAGCTGTTTTTT.

The chain employs TRBV19 and TRBJ2-6; D is ambiguous. Germline V gene data show CDR1 as LNHDA and CDR2 as SQIVND (reference sequence). The CDR3 length is 17 residues. V lost 3 bases and J lost 4, with 16 bases in between. CDR3 in amino acids: CASSIPRSTTGANVLTF. The CDR3 region has the DNA TGTGCCAGTAGTATCCCCCGGTCCACTACCGGGGCCAACGTCCTGACTTTC.